This T cell receptor beta chain was observed in a study of cytomegalovirus exposure and HLA in healthy donors. About the research overall: Earlier findings included some 120 million unique TCR beta sequences obtained from approximately 170 million T cells. Findings and caveats of the study: Immune exposure information comprised only CMV serostatus.

V dropped 6 bases and J dropped 4 bases, with 16 bases sitting between them. The germline gives CDR1 MDHEN, CDR2 SYDVKM. The CDR3 sequence is 15 residues long. This PCR relied on a set of 60 Vbeta primers and 13 Jbeta primers. The protocol was immunoSEQ multiplex PCR, while the TCRdb copy is restricted to in-frame clones and leaves out a portion. There are about 150,000 clones in the sample; 70% to 80% occur only once, and around 13% lies in the top ten. Notes on this clone: Its antigen is undetermined.

Sequenced input: PBMCs. The sequence was obtained from a man aged 25 to 45 in good health and CMV-seropositive. The V gene is TRBV28, the J gene TRBJ2-1; a weak D match, TRBD2 (7 bases). The CDR3 nucleotides read TGTGCCAGCAGCTCTACAGGGACTATTTACAATGAGCAGTTCTTC. The encoded protein is CASSSTGTIYNEQFF.